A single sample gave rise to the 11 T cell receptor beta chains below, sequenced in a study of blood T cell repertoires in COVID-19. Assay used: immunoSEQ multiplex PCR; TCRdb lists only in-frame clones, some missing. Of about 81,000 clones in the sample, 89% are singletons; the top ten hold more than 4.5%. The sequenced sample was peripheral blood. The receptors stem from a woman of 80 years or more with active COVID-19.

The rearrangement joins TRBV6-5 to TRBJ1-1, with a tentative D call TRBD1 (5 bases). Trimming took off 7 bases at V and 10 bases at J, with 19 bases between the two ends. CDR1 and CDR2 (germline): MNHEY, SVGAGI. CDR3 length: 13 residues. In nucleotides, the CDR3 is TGTGCCAGCACCATACTCTGGGGGGTTGGAGCTTTCTTT. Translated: CASTILWGVGAFF.

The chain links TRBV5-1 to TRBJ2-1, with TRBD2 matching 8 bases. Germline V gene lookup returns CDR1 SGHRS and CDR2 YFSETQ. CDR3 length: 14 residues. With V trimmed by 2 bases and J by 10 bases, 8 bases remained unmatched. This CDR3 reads CASSLPGGSREQFF. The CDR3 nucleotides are TGCGCCAGCAGCTTACCGGGAGGGTCTCGGGAGCAGTTCTTC.

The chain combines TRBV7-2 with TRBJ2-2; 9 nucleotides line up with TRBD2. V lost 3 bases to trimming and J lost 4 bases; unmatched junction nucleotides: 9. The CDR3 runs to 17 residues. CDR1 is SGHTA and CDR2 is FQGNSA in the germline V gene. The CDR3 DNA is TGTGCCAGCAGCTTTAGTGGGCTAGCGGGGTTCACCGGGGAGCTGTTTTTT. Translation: CASSFSGLAGFTGELFF.

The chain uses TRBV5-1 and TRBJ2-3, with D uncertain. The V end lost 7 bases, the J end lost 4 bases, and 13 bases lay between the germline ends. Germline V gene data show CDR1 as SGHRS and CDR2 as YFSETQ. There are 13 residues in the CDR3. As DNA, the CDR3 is TGCGCCAGCGGTTCTTTCGTAGCAGATACGCAGTATTTT. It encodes CASGSFVADTQYF.

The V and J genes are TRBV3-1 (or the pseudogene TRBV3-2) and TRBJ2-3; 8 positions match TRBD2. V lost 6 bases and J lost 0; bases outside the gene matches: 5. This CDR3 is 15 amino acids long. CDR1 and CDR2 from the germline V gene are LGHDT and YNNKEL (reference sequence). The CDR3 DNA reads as TGTGCCAGCAGTAGACGGGGGGGCAGCACAGATACGCAGTATTTT. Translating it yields CASSRRGGSTDTQYF.

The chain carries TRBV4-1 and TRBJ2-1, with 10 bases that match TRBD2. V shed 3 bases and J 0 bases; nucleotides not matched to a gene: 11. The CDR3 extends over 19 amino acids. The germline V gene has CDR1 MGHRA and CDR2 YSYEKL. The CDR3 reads CASSHPGLARESSYNEQFF. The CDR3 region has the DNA TGCGCCAGCAGCCATCCGGGACTAGCGCGAGAGAGCTCCTACAATGAGCAGTTCTTC.

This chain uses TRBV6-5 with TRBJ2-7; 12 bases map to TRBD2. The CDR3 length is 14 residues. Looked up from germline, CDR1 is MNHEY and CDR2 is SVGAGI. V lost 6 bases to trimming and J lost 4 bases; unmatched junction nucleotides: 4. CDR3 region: CASRGTSGPYEQYF. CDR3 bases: TGTGCCAGCAGGGGGACTAGCGGGCCTTACGAGCAGTACTTC.

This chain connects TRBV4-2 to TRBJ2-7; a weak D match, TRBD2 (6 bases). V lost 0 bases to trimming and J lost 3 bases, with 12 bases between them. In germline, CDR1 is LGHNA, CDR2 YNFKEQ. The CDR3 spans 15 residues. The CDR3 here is CASSQDVAEYYEQYF. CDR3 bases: TGTGCCAGCAGCCAAGATGTAGCGGAATACTACGAGCAGTACTTC.

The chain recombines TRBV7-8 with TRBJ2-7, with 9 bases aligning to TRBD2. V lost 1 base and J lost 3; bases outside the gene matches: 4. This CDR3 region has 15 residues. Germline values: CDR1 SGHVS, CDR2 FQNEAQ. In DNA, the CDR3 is TGTGCCAGCAGCTTAGATAGCGGGAGCCTCTACGAGCAGTACTTC. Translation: CASSLDSGSLYEQYF.

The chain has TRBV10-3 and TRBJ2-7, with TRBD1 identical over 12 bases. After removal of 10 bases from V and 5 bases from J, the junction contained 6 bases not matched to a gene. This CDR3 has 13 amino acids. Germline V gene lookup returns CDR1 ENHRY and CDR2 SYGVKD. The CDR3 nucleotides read TGTGCCACCAAGGGACAGGGGGCCGACGAGCAGTACTTC. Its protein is CATKGQGADEQYF.

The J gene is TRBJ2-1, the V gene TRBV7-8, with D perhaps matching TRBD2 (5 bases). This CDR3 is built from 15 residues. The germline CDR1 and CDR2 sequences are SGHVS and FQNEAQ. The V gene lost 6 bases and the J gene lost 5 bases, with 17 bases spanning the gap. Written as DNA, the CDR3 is TGTGCCAGCAGTTCGGGGTACGGCACCGACAATGAGCAGTTCTTC. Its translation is CASSSGYGTDNEQFF. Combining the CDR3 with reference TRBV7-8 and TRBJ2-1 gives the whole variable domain GAGVSQSPRYKVAKRGQDVALRCDPISGHVSLFWYQQALGQGPEFLTYFQNEAQLDKSGLPSDRFFAERPEGSVSTLKIQRTQQEDSAVYLCASSSGYGTDNEQFFGPGTRLTVL.